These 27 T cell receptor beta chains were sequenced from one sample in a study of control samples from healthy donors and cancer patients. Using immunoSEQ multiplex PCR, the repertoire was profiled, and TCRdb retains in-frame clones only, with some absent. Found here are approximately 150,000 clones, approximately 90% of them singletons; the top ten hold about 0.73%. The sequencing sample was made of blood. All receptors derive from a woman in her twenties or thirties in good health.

The CDR3 reads CSATQGGEQYF. CDR3 DNA: TGCAGTGCGACTCAGGGTGGCGAGCAGTACTTC. The rearrangement joins TRBV20-1 to TRBJ2-7; D might be TRBD1 (5 bases). The V gene's germline CDR1 is DFQATT and CDR2 SNEGSKA (reference sequence). Trimming took off 6 bases at V and 6 bases at J, with 12 bases between the two ends. The CDR3 loop spans 11 amino acids.

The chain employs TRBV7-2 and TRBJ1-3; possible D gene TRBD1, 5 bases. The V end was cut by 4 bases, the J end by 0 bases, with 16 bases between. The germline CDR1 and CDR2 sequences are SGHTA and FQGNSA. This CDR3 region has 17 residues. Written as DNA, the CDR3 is TGTGCCAGCAGCTCCCAGTCGTGGGACTACTCTGGAAACACCATATATTTT. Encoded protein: CASSSQSWDYSGNTIYF.

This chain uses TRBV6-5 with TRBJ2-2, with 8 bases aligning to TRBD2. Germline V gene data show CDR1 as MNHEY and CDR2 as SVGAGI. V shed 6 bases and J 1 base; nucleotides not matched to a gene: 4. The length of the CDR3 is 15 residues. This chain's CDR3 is CASSPGGLNTGELFF. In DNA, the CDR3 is TGTGCCAGCAGCCCGGGGGGGCTGAACACCGGGGAGCTGTTTTTT.

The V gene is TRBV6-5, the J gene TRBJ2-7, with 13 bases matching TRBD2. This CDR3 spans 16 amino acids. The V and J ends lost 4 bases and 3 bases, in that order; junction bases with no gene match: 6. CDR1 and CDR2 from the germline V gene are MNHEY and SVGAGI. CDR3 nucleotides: TGTGCCAGCAGTTGGACTAGCGGGAGCGGGAGCTACGAGCAGTACTTC. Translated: CASSWTSGSGSYEQYF.

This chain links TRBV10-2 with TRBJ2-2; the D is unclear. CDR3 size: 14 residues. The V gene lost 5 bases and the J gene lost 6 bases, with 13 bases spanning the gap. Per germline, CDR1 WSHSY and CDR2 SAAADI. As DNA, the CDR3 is TGCGCCAGCAGTCTTCTAAGTCCGCCCGGGGAGCTGTTTTTT. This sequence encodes CASSLLSPPGELFF.

The CDR3 DNA follows: TGTGCCAGAACCGGGACAGGGGAGTTTTATACGCAGTATTTT. Its translation is CARTGTGEFYTQYF. The chain couples TRBV2 to TRBJ2-3; 10 positions agree with TRBD1. The CDR3 consists of 14 residues. V gave up 9 bases and J gave up 7 bases; unmatched junction bases: 10. The germline gives CDR1 SNHLY, CDR2 FYNNEI.

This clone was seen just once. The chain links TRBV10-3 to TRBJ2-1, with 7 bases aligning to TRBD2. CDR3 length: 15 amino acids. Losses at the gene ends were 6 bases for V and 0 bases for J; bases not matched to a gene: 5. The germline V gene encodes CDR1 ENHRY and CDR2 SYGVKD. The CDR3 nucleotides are TGTGCCATCAGGGTGGGGGGGAGCTCCTACAATGAGCAGTTCTTC. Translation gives CAIRVGGSSYNEQFF.

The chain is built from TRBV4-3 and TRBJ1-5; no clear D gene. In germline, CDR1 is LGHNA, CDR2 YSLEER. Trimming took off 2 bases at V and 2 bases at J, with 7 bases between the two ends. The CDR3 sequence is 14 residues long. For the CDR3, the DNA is TGCGCCAGCAGCCAATTTAGGGGCAATCAGCCCCAGCATTTT. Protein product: CASSQFRGNQPQHF.

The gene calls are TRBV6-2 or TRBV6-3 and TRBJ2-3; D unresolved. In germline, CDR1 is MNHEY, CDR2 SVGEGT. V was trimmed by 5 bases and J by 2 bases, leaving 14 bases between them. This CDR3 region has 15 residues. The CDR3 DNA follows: TGTGCCAGCAGTAGAGGACCGGCTCACACAGATACGCAGTATTTT. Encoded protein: CASSRGPAHTDTQYF.

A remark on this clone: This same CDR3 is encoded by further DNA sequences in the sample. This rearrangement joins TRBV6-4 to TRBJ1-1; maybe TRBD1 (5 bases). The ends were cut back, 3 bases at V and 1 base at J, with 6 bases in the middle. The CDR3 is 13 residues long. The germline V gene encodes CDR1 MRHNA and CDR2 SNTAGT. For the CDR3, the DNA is TGTGCCAGCAGTGAAACAGGGAACACTGAAGCTTTCTTT. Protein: CASSETGNTEAFF.

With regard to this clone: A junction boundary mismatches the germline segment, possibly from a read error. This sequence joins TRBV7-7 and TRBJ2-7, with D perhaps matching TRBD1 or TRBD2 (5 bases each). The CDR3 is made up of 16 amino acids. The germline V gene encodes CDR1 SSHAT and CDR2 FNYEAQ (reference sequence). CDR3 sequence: CASSLYRQGEVYEQYF. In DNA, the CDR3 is TGTGCTAGCAGCTTATACAGGCAGGGAGAAGTGTACGAGCAGTACTTC.

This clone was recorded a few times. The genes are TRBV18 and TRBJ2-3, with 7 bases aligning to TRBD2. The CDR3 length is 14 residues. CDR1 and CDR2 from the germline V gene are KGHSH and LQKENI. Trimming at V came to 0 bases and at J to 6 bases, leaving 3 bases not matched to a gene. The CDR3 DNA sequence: TGTGCCAGCTCACCACCGACTAGCCGGGATACGCAGTATTTT. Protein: CASSPPTSRDTQYF.

The CDR3: CASSDPTGSEQYF. CDR3 bases: TGTGCCAGCAGTGACCCAACAGGTAGCGAGCAGTACTTC. The rearrangement uses TRBV6-1 and TRBJ2-7; a weak D match, TRBD1 (5 bases). Germline V gives CDR1 MNHNS, CDR2 SASEGT. The germline V and J ends were trimmed by 3 bases and 6 bases, with 12 bases remaining between them. This CDR3 has 13 residues.

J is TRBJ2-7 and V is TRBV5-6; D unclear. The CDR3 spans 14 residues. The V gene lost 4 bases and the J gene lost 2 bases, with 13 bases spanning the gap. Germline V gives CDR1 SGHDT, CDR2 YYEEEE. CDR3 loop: CASSANLAPYEQYF. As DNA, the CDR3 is TGTGCCAGCAGCGCTAATTTGGCCCCCTACGAGCAGTACTTC.

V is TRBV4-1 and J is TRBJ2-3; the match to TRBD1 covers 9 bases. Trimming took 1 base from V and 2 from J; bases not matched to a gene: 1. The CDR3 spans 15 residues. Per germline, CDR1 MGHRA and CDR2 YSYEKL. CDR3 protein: CASSQGTGVTDTQYF. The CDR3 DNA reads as TGCGCCAGCAGCCAAGGGACAGGGGTCACAGATACGCAGTATTTT.

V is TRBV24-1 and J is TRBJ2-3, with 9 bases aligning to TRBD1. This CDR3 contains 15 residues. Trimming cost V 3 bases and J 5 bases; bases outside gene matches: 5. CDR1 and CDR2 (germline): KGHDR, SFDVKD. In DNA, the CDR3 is TGTGCCACCAGTGATACAGGGGGCGGTGGAGATACGCAGTATTTT. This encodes CATSDTGGGGDTQYF.

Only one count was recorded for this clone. CDR3 sequence (DNA): TGTGCCAGCAGTGAACCGAATGAGCAGTTCTTC. It yields the protein CASSEPNEQFF. V is TRBV2 and J is TRBJ2-1; no clear D. The germline V and J ends were trimmed by 2 bases and 7 bases, with 3 bases remaining between them. The CDR3 contains 11 residues. CDR1 and CDR2 (germline): SNHLY, FYNNEI. Together with reference TRBV2 and TRBJ2-1, the CDR3 gives the full variable domain: EPEVTQTPSHQVTQMGQEVILRCVPISNHLYFYWYRQILGQKVEFLVSFYNNEISEKSEIFDDQFSVERPDGSNFTLKIRSTKLEDSAMYFCASSEPNEQFFGPGTRLTVL.

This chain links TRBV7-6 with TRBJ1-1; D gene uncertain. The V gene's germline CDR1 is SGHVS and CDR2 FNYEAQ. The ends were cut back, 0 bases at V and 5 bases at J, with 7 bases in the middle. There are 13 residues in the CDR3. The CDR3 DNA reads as TGTGCCAGCAGCTTAGCGATAGGGACTGAAGCTTTCTTT. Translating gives CASSLAIGTEAFF.

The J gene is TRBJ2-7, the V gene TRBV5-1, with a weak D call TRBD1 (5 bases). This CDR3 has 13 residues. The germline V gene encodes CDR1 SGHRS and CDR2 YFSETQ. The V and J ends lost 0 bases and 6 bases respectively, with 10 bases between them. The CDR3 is CASSLGGLGEQYF. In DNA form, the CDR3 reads TGCGCCAGCAGCTTGGGGGGCTTGGGCGAGCAGTACTTC.

The CDR3 loop is CASGGQGGNTIYF. The CDR3 DNA reads as TGTGCCAGCGGGGGACAGGGAGGAAACACCATATATTTT. This sequence joins TRBV12-3 or TRBV12-4 and TRBJ1-3, with 9 nucleotides matching TRBD1. After removal of 8 bases from V and 4 bases from J, the junction contained 3 bases not matched to a gene. The length of the CDR3 is 13 residues.

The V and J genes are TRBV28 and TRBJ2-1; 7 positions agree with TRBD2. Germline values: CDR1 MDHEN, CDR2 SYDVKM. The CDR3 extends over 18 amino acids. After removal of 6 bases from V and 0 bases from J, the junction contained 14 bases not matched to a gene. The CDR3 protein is CASRPSTSRFSSYNEQFF. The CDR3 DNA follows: TGTGCCAGCAGACCGTCGACTAGCCGATTTAGCTCCTACAATGAGCAGTTCTTC.

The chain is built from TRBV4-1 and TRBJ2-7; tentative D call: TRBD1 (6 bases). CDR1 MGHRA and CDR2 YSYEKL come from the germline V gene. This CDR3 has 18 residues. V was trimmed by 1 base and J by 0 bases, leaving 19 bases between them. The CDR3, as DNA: TGCGCCAGCAGCCAAGGCCCCCTACAGGGCTTCTACTCCTACGAGCAGTACTTC. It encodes CASSQGPLQGFYSYEQYF.

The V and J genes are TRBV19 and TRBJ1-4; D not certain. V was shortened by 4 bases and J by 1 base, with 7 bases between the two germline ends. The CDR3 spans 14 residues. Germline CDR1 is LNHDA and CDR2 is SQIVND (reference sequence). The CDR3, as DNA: TGTGCCAGTAGTACCAGAAGAACTAATGAAAAACTGTTTTTT. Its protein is CASSTRRTNEKLFF.

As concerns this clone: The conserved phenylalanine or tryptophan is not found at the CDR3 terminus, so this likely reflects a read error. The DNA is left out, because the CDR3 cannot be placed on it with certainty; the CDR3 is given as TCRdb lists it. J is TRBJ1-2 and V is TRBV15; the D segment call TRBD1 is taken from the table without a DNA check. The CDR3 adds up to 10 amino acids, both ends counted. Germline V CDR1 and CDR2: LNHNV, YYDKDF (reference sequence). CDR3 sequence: CATSRGTGYV.

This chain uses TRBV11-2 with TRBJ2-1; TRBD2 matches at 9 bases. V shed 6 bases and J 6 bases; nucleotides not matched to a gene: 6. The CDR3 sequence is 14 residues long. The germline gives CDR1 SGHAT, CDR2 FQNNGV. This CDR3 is CASRPSGDPNEQFF. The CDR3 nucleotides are TGTGCCAGCAGGCCTAGCGGGGACCCCAATGAGCAGTTCTTC.

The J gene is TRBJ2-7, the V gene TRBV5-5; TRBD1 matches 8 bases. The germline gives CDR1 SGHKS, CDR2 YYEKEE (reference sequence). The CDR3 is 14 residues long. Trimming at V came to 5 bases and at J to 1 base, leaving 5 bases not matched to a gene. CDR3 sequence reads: CASRPGTGSYEQYF. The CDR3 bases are TGTGCCAGCAGACCCGGGACAGGTTCCTACGAGCAGTACTTC.

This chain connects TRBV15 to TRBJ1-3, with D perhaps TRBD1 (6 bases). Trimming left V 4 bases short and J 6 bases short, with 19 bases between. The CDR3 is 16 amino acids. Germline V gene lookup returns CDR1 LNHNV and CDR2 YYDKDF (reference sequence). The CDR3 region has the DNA TGTGCCACCAGCACACTACTCCGGGGGCGGACAAACACCATATATTTT. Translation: CATSTLLRGRTNTIYF.